The clone carrying this T cell receptor (beta chain) was picked up one time. The sample is drawn from a study of blood T cell repertoires in COVID-19. Study in general: Both acute and convalescent COVID-19 samples were obtained from the United States, Italy and Spain.

Seattle-derived patients entered the study during active infection and were followed longitudinally. Assay: immunoSEQ multiplex PCR; the TCRdb copy retains only in-frame clones and omits some. The sample holds fewer than 300,000 clones; 80% to 85% are singletons and the top ten take 15% to 17%. The length of the CDR3 is 15 residues. With V trimmed by 4 bases and J by 10 bases, 12 bases remained unmatched. Germline CDR1 reads SEHNR; CDR2 reads FQNEAQ (reference sequence). This sequence joins TRBV7-9 and TRBJ1-4, with 7 bases fitting TRBD1. Sequenced sample: peripheral blood. The origin of this receptor is a person between 65 and 80 years old with COVID-19, enrolled during active disease. The CDR3 reads CASSSFTGESRKLFF. CDR3 bases: TGTGCCAGCAGCTCTTTTACAGGGGAATCCAGAAAACTGTTTTTT. The variable domain in full, with the rest retrieved from reference TRBV7-9 and TRBJ1-4, is DTGVSQNPRHKITKRGQNVTFRCDPISEHNRLYWYRQTLGQGPEFLTYFQNEAQLEKSRLLSDRFSAERPKGSFSTLEIQRTEQGDSAMYLCASSSFTGESRKLFFGSGTQLSVL.